This T cell receptor beta chain appears in the sequencing data of a study of blood T cell repertoires in COVID-19. At the level of the study: T cells, B-cell-depleted T cells, or PBMCs provided the cDNA or gDNA that served as material.

In this sample, this clone turned up once. It was during active infection that Seattle patients were enrolled and then longitudinally followed. TCRdb keeps only in-frame clones here, not all; method: immunoSEQ multiplex PCR. The sample has 250,000 or so clones; 70% to 90% are singletons. This CDR3 is 13 amino acids long. Trimming left V 5 bases short and J 4 bases short, with 9 bases between. Germline CDR1 LNHDA, CDR2 SQIVND (reference sequence). This sequence was found in a woman in her 30s with COVID-19, enrolled during active disease. This chain links TRBV19 with TRBJ1-3, with D unresolved. The specimen sequenced was peripheral blood. CDR3 residues: CASSQKNGNTIYF. DNA for the CDR3: TGTGCCAGTAGTCAGAAGAACGGAAACACCATATATTTT.